Reported below is one T cell receptor (beta chain). Its matching antigen is unknown. The V gene lost 0 bases and the J gene lost 3 bases, with 21 bases spanning the gap. The CDR3 sequence is 19 residues long. The data derive from a study of beta chain features in type 1 diabetes. Study at large: Sorted cell examination encompassed about 110,000,000 cells across all samples.

The study reverse transcribed the entire isolated RNA, so it sequenced expressed TCRB transcripts. Libraries were prepared by immunoSEQ multiplex PCR; TCRdb keeps only in-frame clonotypes and omits some of them. The table shows about 900,000 clones, with roughly 17% occurring only once. Study-level points and caveats: For Type 1 diabetes patients, all four CD4+ subsets carried TCRB CDR3s that were moderately but significantly shorter.

Source material: naive CD4+ T cells from blood. The receptor was derived from a woman aged 18 to 35 in good health. The V gene is TRBV23-1, the J gene TRBJ2-1; the D is unclear. TRBV23-1 is an open reading frame whose function is uncertain. The CDR3 region has the DNA TGCGCCAGCAGTCAATCACAAGGTTTTAAGAGCTCAAGCTACAATGAGCAGTTCTTC. It codes for CASSQSQGFKSSSYNEQFF.